One TCR beta chain is described in this entry. Its specificity is not known. This sample stems from a study of response to subunit inactivated influenza vaccine. Findings and caveats of the study: Authors suggested each seasonal influenza vaccination recruits few new T cells.

TCRdb reanalysed the RT-PCR reads using MiXCR and keeps one entry per CDR3 protein. The data hold about 800,000 distinct CDR3 sequences, with roughly 20% observed a single time. The CDR3 has 17 amino acids. Looked up from germline, CDR1 is DFQATT and CDR2 is SNEGSKA (reference sequence). Trimming stripped 1 base from V and 3 bases from J, with 20 bases between. The rearrangement links TRBV20-1 to TRBJ2-3; D remains ambiguous. The sequencing used PBMCs from blood, collected 4 to 6 days after vaccination. The sequence derives from a middle-aged man who received an inactivated influenza vaccine. The CDR3 protein is CSARVSPLVSWTDTQYF. CDR3 sequence (DNA): TGCAGTGCTAGAGTTTCTCCGTTGGTATCCTGGACAGATACGCAGTATTTT.